A single sample is the source of the 17 T cell receptor beta chains below, sequenced in a study of T-cell reconstitution after alpha-beta-depleted transplantation in children. During its preparation, the TCRbeta library received unique molecular identifiers. TCRdb passed the PCR reads through MiXCR, listing each CDR3 protein once. In the table there are about 360,000 distinct CDR3 sequences, 13% of which are singletons. Sample: PBMCs, taken from the stem cell graft. These receptors originate from a human donor who donated a stem cell graft to a child with Fanconi anemia.

The V gene is TRBV12-3 or TRBV12-4, the J gene TRBJ1-3; TRBD1 matches at 8 bases. The CDR3 is made up of 14 amino acids. The V segment lost 5 bases and the J segment 6 bases; nucleotides outside the gene matches: 6. CDR3 nucleotide sequence: TGTGCCAGCAGTCTGTCACAGGGGGAAAACACCATATATTTT. It translates to CASSLSQGENTIYF.

Comments on this clonotype: A much bigger clone sits one base away, suggesting this may be a read error. The chain couples TRBV5-1 to TRBJ2-3; D is ambiguous. The CDR3 contains 17 residues. Germline CDR1 and CDR2: SGHRS and YFSETQ. CDR3: CANSKKTTPTSTDTQYF. CDR3 nucleotides: TGCGCCAACAGCAAGAAAACTACACCGACTAGCACAGATACGCAGTATTTT.

There are many counts of this clonotype. This chain links TRBV5-6 with TRBJ1-1, with D perhaps TRBD1 (5 bases). In germline, CDR1 is SGHDT, CDR2 YYEEEE. The CDR3 has 14 amino acids. The V gene lost 3 bases and the J gene lost 4 bases, with 13 bases spanning the gap. CDR3 coding DNA: TGTGCCAGCAGCTGGGGGACGGGTTCCACTGAAGCTTTCTTT. As protein: CASSWGTGSTEAFF.

This clonotype was observed at least ten times. The chain couples TRBV5-6 to TRBJ2-1; possibly TRBD1 for D (7 bases). The germline CDR1 and CDR2 sequences are SGHDT and YYEEEE. V lost 4 bases, J lost 5 bases, and 16 bases lay in between. CDR3 length: 15 residues. The CDR3 protein is CASSGGTANHNEQFF. Written as DNA, the CDR3 is TGTGCCAGCAGCGGGGGGACAGCAAACCACAATGAGCAGTTCTTC.

This clonotype was observed a handful of times. The V and J genes are TRBV4-2 and TRBJ2-5; tentatively, D is TRBD1 (6 bases). There are 15 residues in the CDR3. V dropped 1 base and J dropped 3 bases, with 12 bases sitting between them. Germline V CDR1 and CDR2: LGHNA, YNFKEQ. The CDR3 DNA reads TGTGCCAGCAGCCAAGGAGTGGACAGTAAAGAGACCCAGTACTTC. This sequence encodes CASSQGVDSKETQYF.

This clonotype was counted only a few times. This CDR3 reads CASSYSLAGIDTQYF. CDR3 sequence (DNA): TGTGCCAGCAGTTACTCACTAGCGGGGATTGATACGCAGTATTTT. The V call is TRBV6-5, the J call TRBJ2-3; 10 bases align to TRBD2. V trimming: 0 bases; J trimming: 6 bases; junction bases outside the gene matches: 3. This CDR3 region has 15 residues. CDR1 and CDR2 (germline): MNHEY, SVGAGI.

The table lists this clonotype with many counts. The CDR3 DNA follows: TGTGCCAGCAGCTTATATCAGTTTAGCGGGGAGCTGTTTTTT. It is translated as CASSLYQFSGELFF. The chain carries TRBV7-3 and TRBJ2-2; D gene unclear. The CDR3 has 14 residues. Trimming removed 2 bases from V and 7 bases from J, with 11 bases in between. Germline V CDR1 and CDR2: SGHTA, FQGTGA.

In this sample, this clonotype turned up many times. The rearrangement links TRBV30 to TRBJ2-1; D is unresolved. V dropped 2 bases and J dropped 10 bases, with 12 bases sitting between them. Germline loops: CDR1 GTSNPN, CDR2 SVGIG (reference sequence). This CDR3 comprises 12 residues. CDR3 in amino acids: CAWSYGREEQFF. Written as DNA, the CDR3 is TGTGCCTGGAGTTACGGGCGCGAAGAGCAGTTCTTC.

This clonotype has a count of ten or more. The chain is built from TRBV28 and TRBJ2-1; D possibly corresponds to TRBD2 (5 bases). The CDR3 covers 13 residues. Germline V gives CDR1 MDHEN, CDR2 SYDVKM. V gave up 6 bases and J gave up 6 bases, with 12 bases separating them. CDR3 coding DNA: TGTGCCAGCAGCCGGACTGGGCGCAATGAGCAGTTCTTC. Its protein product is CASSRTGRNEQFF.

A few counts support this clonotype. The chain has TRBV7-2 and TRBJ2-1, with 10 bases lining up with TRBD2. The CDR3 has 16 amino acids. The germline gives CDR1 SGHTA, CDR2 FQGNSA. J gave up 10 bases and V 3 bases, and 12 bases lay outside the gene matches. CDR3 sequence (DNA): TGTGCCAGCAGCTTCGCGGGACTAGCGAGACCGGAGGAGCAGTTCTTC. Translated: CASSFAGLARPEEQFF.

This chain links TRBV6-1 with TRBJ2-5, with D maybe TRBD2 (6 bases). Looked up from germline, CDR1 is MNHNS and CDR2 is SASEGT. This CDR3 spans 15 amino acids. The germline V and J ends were trimmed by 6 bases and 7 bases, with 21 bases remaining between them. The CDR3: CASRSRDPGGRTQYF. In nucleotides, the CDR3 is TGTGCCAGCAGATCCCGGGACCCCGGGGGACGGACCCAGTACTTC.

In its sample, this clonotype was seen many times. This rearrangement joins TRBV3-1 to TRBJ1-1; D ambiguous. Per the germline V gene, CDR1 is LGHDT and CDR2 is YNNKEL (reference sequence). The CDR3 covers 13 residues. V was shortened by 2 bases and J by 5 bases, with 9 bases between the two germline ends. The CDR3 sequence: CASSQTQRTEAFF. The CDR3 DNA is TGTGCCAGCAGCCAAACTCAGCGGACTGAAGCTTTCTTT.

This clonotype was recorded many times. The rearrangement links TRBV5-1 to TRBJ2-5; 14 bases are a match to TRBD2. Germline V CDR1 and CDR2: SGHRS, YFSETQ. This CDR3 spans 17 amino acids. The junction had 4 bases not matched to a gene; V was cut back by 3 bases and J by 0 bases. CDR3 region: CASSSGLAGEDQETQYF. The CDR3 region has the DNA TGCGCCAGCAGCTCGGGACTAGCGGGGGAGGACCAAGAGACCCAGTACTTC.

This clonotype has ten or more counts. The gene calls are TRBV20-1 and TRBJ1-1; D is unresolved. From germline, CDR1 is DFQATT and CDR2 SNEGSKA (reference sequence). This CDR3 comprises 12 residues. Trimming stripped 3 bases from V and 7 bases from J, with 12 bases between. This CDR3 is CSASPAEGEAFF. In DNA form, the CDR3 reads TGCAGTGCTAGCCCGGCTGAGGGTGAAGCTTTCTTT.

The CDR3 DNA reads TGCGCCAGCAGCCAAGATATTGGGTACAGGGCCCAGCATTTT. Encoded protein: CASSQDIGYRAQHF. The chain joins TRBV4-3 to TRBJ1-5; a possible D gene is TRBD1 (6 bases). Trimming removed 0 bases at V and 11 bases at J, with 14 bases between. The CDR3 contains 14 residues. From germline, CDR1 is LGHNA and CDR2 YSLEER.

V gene TRBV10-3 combines with J gene TRBJ2-5; 11 nucleotides match TRBD1. With V trimmed by 5 bases and J by 5 bases, 7 bases remained unmatched. This CDR3 contains 15 residues. CDR1 and CDR2 from the germline V gene are ENHRY and SYGVKD. CDR3 protein: CAISSRDRGTETQYF. In nucleotides, the CDR3 is TGTGCCATCAGTTCCCGGGACAGGGGGACGGAGACCCAGTACTTC.

This clonotype was found a few times. The V call is TRBV5-1, the J call TRBJ2-7; D possibly corresponds to TRBD1 (5 bases). The CDR3 spans 13 residues. V lost 1 base and J lost 6, with 11 bases in between. CDR1 SGHRS and CDR2 YFSETQ come from the germline V gene. In DNA form, the CDR3 reads TGCGCCAGCAGCTTGACAGGATTAACCGAGCAGTACTTC. This sequence encodes CASSLTGLTEQYF.